This T cell receptor (beta chain) was recovered during a study of blood T cell repertoires in COVID-19. Study overall: Both acute and convalescent COVID-19 samples were obtained from the United States, Italy and Spain. T cells, B-cell-depleted T cells, or PBMCs provided the cDNA or gDNA that served as material.

Per germline, CDR1 LNHDA and CDR2 SQIVND (reference sequence). V gave up 5 bases and J gave up 3 bases; unmatched junction bases: 14. The CDR3 spans 20 residues. The authors' processing: Estimation of nucleated cell counts was performed using reference gene primer amplification. Sequencing used immunoSEQ multiplex PCR; TCRdb keeps in-frame clones, though not all of them. The D gene and trimming were derived from the DNA, and the V and J assignments and clone size from that table. The top ten clones hold approximately 5.6% of a sample with some 210,000 clones, more than 70% of them seen once. The rearrangement joins TRBV19 to TRBJ2-1; 15 bases map to TRBD2. The sample was peripheral blood. This TCR derives from a woman in her 40s who had recovered from COVID-19. CDR3 sequence (DNA): TGTGCCAGTAGTCTTCAAAGCCCGGGACTAGCGGGAGGTCGCTACAATGAGCAGTTCTTC. This translates into CASSLQSPGLAGGRYNEQFF.